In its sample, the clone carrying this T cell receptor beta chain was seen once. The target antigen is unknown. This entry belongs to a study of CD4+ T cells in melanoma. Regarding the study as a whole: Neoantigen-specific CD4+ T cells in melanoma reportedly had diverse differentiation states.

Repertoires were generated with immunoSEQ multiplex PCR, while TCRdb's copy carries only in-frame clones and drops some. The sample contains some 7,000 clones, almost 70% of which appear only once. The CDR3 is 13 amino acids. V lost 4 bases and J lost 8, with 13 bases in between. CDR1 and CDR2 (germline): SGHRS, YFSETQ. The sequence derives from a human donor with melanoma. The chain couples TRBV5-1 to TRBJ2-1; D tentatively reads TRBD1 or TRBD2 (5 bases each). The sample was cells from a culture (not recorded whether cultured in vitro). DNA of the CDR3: TGCGCCAGCAGCGGGACCCGGTGGGATGAGCAGTTCTTC. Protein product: CASSGTRWDEQFF.